The 32 T cell receptor beta chains reported below all come from one sample, sequenced in a study of OX40 agonist ivuxolimab in advanced cancers. This table comes from immunoSEQ multiplex PCR, and its TCRdb copy is limited to in-frame clones, with some not included. Of some 95,000 clones in the sample, approximately 90% were seen once. The sample consisted of CD4+ or CD8+ T cells sorted from blood, taken in a trial of the OX40 agonist ivuxolimab. The receptor set was obtained from an adult with an advanced solid tumor such as melanoma, head and neck, liver or kidney cancer.

The rearrangement joins TRBV6-1 to TRBJ2-5; either TRBD1 or TRBD2 may supply D (5 bases each). V was cut by 3 bases and J by 5 bases, with 13 bases left in between. Germline values: CDR1 MNHNS, CDR2 SASEGT. This CDR3 is built from 14 residues. The CDR3: CASSDRGAMETQYF. The CDR3, as DNA: TGTGCCAGCAGTGATAGGGGAGCGATGGAGACCCAGTACTTC.

The count of this clone is one. The chain uses TRBV5-6 and TRBJ1-1, with D maybe TRBD1 (6 bases). V was clipped by 3 bases and J by 5 bases, with 20 bases between them. The CDR3 has 16 amino acids. Germline CDR1 is SGHDT and CDR2 is YYEEEE. The CDR3 sequence: CASSSFTPGARTEAFF. In DNA, the CDR3 is TGTGCCAGCAGCTCTTTCACCCCAGGGGCTAGGACTGAAGCTTTCTTT.

V gene TRBV27 combines with J gene TRBJ2-1; the match to TRBD2 covers 9 bases. CDR1 is MNHEY, CDR2 SMNVEV, per germline (reference sequence). The CDR3 spans 18 residues. V trimming: 2 bases; J trimming: 0 bases; junction bases outside the gene matches: 8. CDR3 in DNA: TGTGCCAGCAGTTTAAGAACCGAAGCGGGGGGCTCCTACAATGAGCAGTTCTTC. Its protein is CASSLRTEAGGSYNEQFF.

The chain recombines TRBV7-6 with TRBJ2-3; 8 bases align to TRBD2. Unmatched junction bases numbered 4, after V lost 1 base and J lost 1 base. Looked up from germline, CDR1 is SGHVS and CDR2 is FNYEAQ. The CDR3 runs 16 residues. The CDR3 reads CASSLGAGGGTDTQYF. Here the CDR3 DNA reads TGTGCCAGCAGCTTAGGGGCGGGGGGCGGCACAGATACGCAGTATTTT.

V usage is TRBV5-6 and J usage is TRBJ2-7; D is possibly TRBD1 (6 bases). This CDR3 is 14 amino acids long. Trimming took off 0 bases at V and 8 bases at J, with 15 bases between the two ends. Germline CDR1 is SGHDT and CDR2 is YYEEEE. The CDR3 spells CASSLARGTTKQYF. DNA for the CDR3: TGTGCCAGCAGCTTGGCCAGGGGAACTACGAAGCAGTACTTC.

This chain connects TRBV18 to TRBJ1-1, with 7 nucleotides matching TRBD1. This CDR3 region has 16 residues. The J segment lost 0 bases and the V segment lost 4 bases, leaving 8 bases of the junction unmatched. The germline gives CDR1 KGHSH, CDR2 LQKENI. CDR3 residues: CASSLSDRALNTEAFF. CDR3 coding DNA: TGTGCCAGCTCACTTTCCGACAGGGCCCTGAACACTGAAGCTTTCTTT. Filled out from reference TRBV18 and TRBJ1-1, the complete variable domain reads NAGVMQNPRHLVRRRGQEARLRCSPMKGHSHVYWYRQLPEEGLKFMVYLQKENIIDESGMPKERFSAEFPKEGPSILRIQQVVRGDSAAYFCASSLSDRALNTEAFFGQGTRLTVV.

This clone was detected only once. This sequence joins TRBV5-4 and TRBJ2-1; D is unresolved. The germline V gene has CDR1 SGHNT and CDR2 YYREEE (reference sequence). CDR3 length: 14 amino acids. Trimming removed 0 bases from V and 6 bases from J, with 10 bases in between. The CDR3 loop is CASSLEGAPNEQFF. CDR3 DNA: TGTGCCAGCAGCTTGGAGGGTGCCCCCAATGAGCAGTTCTTC. The whole variable domain, remainder taken from reference TRBV5-4 and TRBJ2-1, is ETGVTQSPTHLIKTRGQQVTLRCSSQSGHNTVSWYQQALGQGPQFIFQYYREEENGRGNFPPRFSGLQFPNYSSELNVNALELDDSALYLCASSLEGAPNEQFFGPGTRLTVL.

V and J are TRBV5-1 and TRBJ2-3; TRBD2 matches 11 bases. The trim removed 4 bases at V and 5 bases at J, leaving 3 bases unmatched. This CDR3 contains 14 residues. Germline assignment: CDR1 SGHRS and CDR2 YFSETQ. The CDR3 loop reads CASSHGLAGDTQYF. The CDR3 nucleotides read TGCGCCAGCAGCCACGGACTAGCGGGAGATACGCAGTATTTT.

This clone has a single count. The chain couples TRBV29-1 to TRBJ2-7, with D perhaps being TRBD1 or TRBD2 (5 bases each). V gave up 6 bases and J gave up 7 bases, with 19 bases separating them. From germline, CDR1 is SQVTM and CDR2 ANQGSEA. The CDR3 sequence is 13 residues long. CDR3 in amino acids: CSVGSGTVREQYF. The CDR3, as DNA: TGCAGCGTGGGGTCCGGGACGGTTCGAGAGCAGTACTTC.

In this sample, this clone turned up once. This same CDR3 is encoded by further DNA sequences in the sample. The chain employs TRBV30 and TRBJ2-5; D unclear. This CDR3 has 11 amino acids. The V gene's germline CDR1 is GTSNPN and CDR2 SVGIG (reference sequence). V lost 0 bases, J lost 5 bases, and 4 bases lay in between. CDR3 in DNA: TGTGCCTGGAGTGTTGGCGAGACCCAGTACTTC. The encoded protein is CAWSVGETQYF.

The chain has TRBV2 and TRBJ1-2, with a tentative D call TRBD1 (5 bases). Germline-derived CDR1 and CDR2 are SNHLY and FYNNEI. The CDR3 is 16 amino acids. The V end was cut by 5 bases, the J end by 6 bases, with 22 bases between. The CDR3 DNA reads as TGTGCCAGCAGTCCCCGCGGGGGTGTAGGGGTGCATGGCTACACCTTC. Its translation: CASSPRGGVGVHGYTF.

The V and J genes are TRBV19 and TRBJ1-1; D is perhaps TRBD1 (5 bases). There are 13 residues in the CDR3. The germline V gene has CDR1 LNHDA and CDR2 SQIVND (reference sequence). V lost 2 bases and J lost 3, with 7 bases in between. CDR3 residues: CASSIQGYTEAFF. The CDR3 nucleotides read TGTGCCAGTAGTATACAGGGATACACTGAAGCTTTCTTT.

The chain recombines TRBV19 with TRBJ1-5, with 7 bases fitting TRBD1. CDR3 size: 13 residues. Germline trimming cut 11 bases from V and 3 bases from J; bases unmatched to any gene: 7. CDR1 is LNHDA, CDR2 SQIVND, per germline (reference sequence). The CDR3 is CAARQGNNQPQHF. The DNA for the CDR3 is TGTGCCGCTCGACAGGGAAACAATCAGCCCCAGCATTTT.

The V gene is TRBV7-3, the J gene TRBJ2-1, with unresolved D. Looked up from germline, CDR1 is SGHTA and CDR2 is FQGTGA. The CDR3 is 14 amino acids. The V end was cut by 0 bases, the J end by 6 bases, with 9 bases between. The CDR3 sequence: CASSLTGFSNEQFF. The CDR3 DNA follows: TGTGCCAGCAGCTTAACGGGTTTCAGCAATGAGCAGTTCTTC.

The chain joins TRBV5-6 to TRBJ1-4; possible D gene TRBD1, 6 bases. CDR1 and CDR2 (germline): SGHDT, YYEEEE. V was shortened by 4 bases and J by 8 bases, with 15 bases between the two germline ends. The CDR3 sequence is 14 residues long. Here the CDR3 DNA reads TGTGCCAGCAGCGCTGGACAGTTTAACGAAAAACTGTTTTTT. It codes for CASSAGQFNEKLFF.

This chain connects TRBV7-9 to TRBJ2-1; D is undetermined. V shed 5 bases and J shed 10 bases, with 9 bases lying between them. Germline V gene data show CDR1 as SEHNR and CDR2 as FQNEAQ (reference sequence). CDR3 length: 11 residues. The CDR3 spells CASSPSSEQFF. As DNA, the CDR3 is TGTGCCAGCAGCCCCTCAAGCGAGCAGTTCTTC.

A note on this clone: One end of the junction fails to match germline, which may point to a read error. V gene TRBV5-1 combines with J gene TRBJ1-2; a possible D gene is TRBD1 (5 bases). CDR1 and CDR2 from the germline V gene are SGHRS and YFSETQ. The CDR3 extends over 14 amino acids. The CDR3 bases are TGCGCCAGCAACTTGGAGGGCAGGGCGAAGGGCTACACCTTC. This codes for CASNLEGRAKGYTF.

The gene calls are TRBV27 and TRBJ2-7; D not resolved. Trimming stripped 6 bases from V and 3 bases from J, with 18 bases between. Per the germline V gene, CDR1 is MNHEY and CDR2 is SMNVEV (reference sequence). The CDR3 sequence is 15 residues long. CDR3 region: CASSPSNTGRYEQYF. The CDR3 DNA follows: TGTGCCAGCAGCCCTTCAAACACCGGGCGCTACGAGCAGTACTTC.

The CDR3 nucleotides read TGTGCCAGCAGCCGAGGACTAGCGGGAGTTAGGAGCACCGGGGAGCTGTTTTTT. Protein: CASSRGLAGVRSTGELFF. This chain links TRBV27 with TRBJ2-2; the match to TRBD2 covers 13 bases. This CDR3 spans 18 amino acids. Per germline, CDR1 MNHEY and CDR2 SMNVEV (reference sequence). V shed 6 bases and J 4 bases; nucleotides not matched to a gene: 11.

V is TRBV5-1 and J is TRBJ2-5; 7 bases are shared with TRBD2. V trimming: 7 bases; J trimming: 2 bases; junction bases outside the gene matches: 14. The CDR3 has 16 amino acids. Germline-derived CDR1 and CDR2 are SGHRS and YFSETQ. The CDR3 loop reads CASYSNIVAGQETQYF. In DNA, the CDR3 is TGCGCCAGCTATTCGAATATAGTAGCGGGTCAAGAGACCCAGTACTTC.

The chain is built from TRBV7-2 and TRBJ2-2; 11 bases map to TRBD2. Germline-derived CDR1 and CDR2 are SGHTA and FQGNSA. V shed 5 bases, J shed 7 bases, and the junction held 6 bases outside the gene matches. The CDR3 is made up of 15 amino acids. CDR3 sequence reads: CASSDSGGAGGELFF. The CDR3 coding sequence is TGTGCCAGCAGCGATAGCGGGGGGGCTGGCGGGGAGCTGTTTTTT.

This clone occurred a few times. V usage is TRBV28 and J usage is TRBJ1-1; D possibly corresponds to TRBD1 (5 bases). The CDR3 has 13 residues. Trimming took off 9 bases at V and 1 base at J, with 12 bases between the two ends. Germline V gene sequence: CDR1 MDHEN, CDR2 SYDVKM. The CDR3 is CASFGTENTEAFF. CDR3 bases: TGTGCCAGTTTTGGGACCGAGAACACTGAAGCTTTCTTT.

This CDR3 is CASVPGRGREQFF. The CDR3 DNA follows: TGTGCCAGCGTCCCAGGGAGGGGGCGAGAGCAGTTCTTC. This chain joins TRBV21-1 and TRBJ2-1. TRBV21-1 represents a pseudogene. This CDR3 has 13 residues.

J is TRBJ2-7 and V is TRBV5-6; a weak D match, TRBD2 (7 bases). V was shortened by 6 bases and J by 6 bases, with 19 bases between the two germline ends. The CDR3 extends over 14 amino acids. Germline-derived CDR1 and CDR2 are SGHDT and YYEEEE. In DNA, the CDR3 is TGTGCCAGCACCAGGGGACGTTGGGAGGGCGAGCAGTACTTC. Encoded protein: CASTRGRWEGEQYF.

The CDR3 protein is CASSEGLAGATGELFF. CDR3 in DNA: TGTGCCAGCAGTGAAGGACTAGCGGGGGCCACCGGGGAGCTGTTTTTT. This chain joins TRBV6-1 and TRBJ2-2; 12 bases line up with TRBD2. CDR3 length equals 16 residues. Germline trimming cut 1 base from V and 4 bases from J; bases unmatched to any gene: 1. Germline CDR1 is MNHNS and CDR2 is SASEGT.

V is TRBV7-2 and J is TRBJ1-5; D is unresolved. This CDR3 has 12 amino acids. With 11 bases removed from V and 0 bases from J, the gap between germline ends came to 8 bases. Germline loops: CDR1 SGHTA, CDR2 FQGNSA. The DNA of the CDR3 is TGTGCCGCTTCTTATAGCAATCAGCCCCAGCATTTT. Translated: CAASYSNQPQHF.

In DNA, the CDR3 is TGTGCTAGTGGTTTGGTACGGGGGAAGCAGTACTTC. Protein sequence: CASGLVRGKQYF. The chain uses TRBV12-5 and TRBJ2-7, with a tentative D call TRBD2 (6 bases). V dropped 0 bases and J dropped 8 bases, with 8 bases sitting between them. Germline CDR1 is LGHNT and CDR2 is FRNRAP. The CDR3 length is 12 residues.

This chain joins TRBV5-6 and TRBJ2-3, with D maybe TRBD2 (6 bases). Looked up from germline, CDR1 is SGHDT and CDR2 is YYEEEE. V was pared by 0 bases and J by 1 base, with 12 bases between. CDR3 length: 16 amino acids. CDR3 sequence reads: CASSLGGGTGTDTQYF. Here the CDR3 DNA reads TGTGCCAGCAGCTTGGGCGGCGGGACGGGCACAGATACGCAGTATTTT.

J is TRBJ1-6 and V is TRBV2; 7 bases are shared with TRBD1. The V segment lost 6 bases and the J segment 9 bases; nucleotides outside the gene matches: 17. Germline V gene sequence: CDR1 SNHLY, CDR2 FYNNEI. The CDR3 runs to 17 residues. The CDR3 nucleotides read TGTGCCAGCAGCCAAAGTGCGGGAAACAGGGGAGGTTCACCCCTCCACTTT. This gives the protein CASSQSAGNRGGSPLHF.

V gene TRBV2 combines with J gene TRBJ1-1, with D perhaps matching TRBD1 (5 bases). V lost 7 bases, J lost 0 bases, and 9 bases lay in between. The V gene's germline CDR1 is SNHLY and CDR2 FYNNEI. This CDR3 contains 13 residues. The CDR3 coding sequence is TGTGCCAGCACTCGACAGCTGAACACTGAAGCTTTCTTT. Protein: CASTRQLNTEAFF.

The V and J genes are TRBV11-3 and TRBJ2-7; 8 bases line up with TRBD2. This CDR3 has 15 amino acids. Germline loops: CDR1 SGHNT, CDR2 YENEEA. V was clipped by 8 bases and J by 0 bases; unmatched bases: 9. The DNA for the CDR3 is TGTGCCAGCTCGGCGGTAGCGGGAAGCTCCTACGAGCAGTACTTC. The encoded protein is CASSAVAGSSYEQYF.

The chain uses TRBV5-1 and TRBJ2-5; 8 bases are shared with TRBD2. Germline assignment: CDR1 SGHRS and CDR2 YFSETQ. The CDR3 consists of 15 residues. The ends lost 5 bases at V and 2 bases at J; junction bases unmatched: 8. This CDR3 is CASSKLAEPQETQYF. CDR3 sequence (DNA): TGCGCCAGCAGTAAACTAGCGGAACCTCAAGAGACCCAGTACTTC.